The clone carrying this T cell receptor (beta chain) showed up just a few times. Antigen specificity is unknown. Trimming cost V 4 bases and J 6 bases; bases outside gene matches: 10. This CDR3 has 15 residues. Germline V gene sequence: CDR1 SGHNT, CDR2 YYREEE (reference sequence). These data belong to a study of beta chain features in type 1 diabetes. In the study overall: Researchers looked at roughly 110 million sorted cells across all samples. The study's findings and limits: For type 1 diabetes patients, VDJ junctions showed fewer insertions and more deletions. Amplification by PCR could prefer shorter templates, with the same effect in patients and controls. Naive, central memory and regulatory TCRB repertoires appeared more similar among patients than healthy donors.

What was sequenced were expressed TCRB transcripts, since all of the isolated RNA had been reverse transcribed. The data were produced by immunoSEQ multiplex PCR, yet TCRdb's version contains in-frame clones alone and is incomplete. The data show 970,000 or so clones, roughly 15% seen once. The source is a woman younger than 30 in good health. V and J are TRBV5-4 and TRBJ2-3; 8 bases are a match to TRBD1. The sequencing sample was made of naive CD4+ T cells from blood. The CDR3 region is CASSLFGQGRDTQYF. CDR3 DNA: TGTGCCAGCAGCCTTTTCGGACAGGGTAGGGATACGCAGTATTTT.